The 8 T cell receptor beta chains below come from one sample, sequenced in a study of blood T cell repertoires in COVID-19. Only in-frame clones appear in the TCRdb table, and some are missing; sequencing was by immunoSEQ multiplex PCR. The table records tens of thousands of clones, more than 80% of them present only once. The sample taken for sequencing was peripheral blood. Source of these receptors: a woman between 65 and 79 years old with acute or convalescent COVID-19.

The CDR3, as DNA: TGTGCCAGCGACGCCCCGGGACAGGGAAAGGCAAAACTGTTTTTT. It translates to CASDAPGQGKAKLFF. The chain links TRBV2 to TRBJ1-4; 9 bases agree with TRBD1. Germline V CDR1 and CDR2: SNHLY, FYNNEI. The J segment lost 10 bases and the V segment lost 8 bases, leaving 14 bases of the junction unmatched. This CDR3 is 15 amino acids long.

The chain couples TRBV7-2 to TRBJ1-1; 7 nucleotides line up with TRBD1. Per germline, CDR1 SGHTA and CDR2 FQGNSA. Losses at the gene ends were 3 bases for V and 0 bases for J; bases not matched to a gene: 1. This CDR3 is built from 14 residues. CDR3 nucleotide sequence: TGTGCCAGCAGCTTGGACAGGATGAACACTGAAGCTTTCTTT. Translated: CASSLDRMNTEAFF.

The rearrangement uses TRBV11-2 and TRBJ1-2; tentatively, D is TRBD1 (5 bases). This CDR3 has 18 residues. V lost 4 bases to trimming and J lost 1 base, with 22 bases between them. Germline V gene lookup returns CDR1 SGHAT and CDR2 FQNNGV. The CDR3 loop is CASSYSWGLYRLNYGYTF. As DNA, the CDR3 is TGTGCCAGCAGCTACTCCTGGGGACTATATCGACTTAACTATGGCTACACCTTC. The full variable domain, rest sourced from reference TRBV11-2 and TRBJ1-2, is EAGVAQSPRYKIIEKRQSVAFWCNPISGHATLYWYQQILGQGPKLLIQFQNNGVVDDSQLPKDRFSAERLKGVDSTLKIQPAKLEDSAVYLCASSYSWGLYRLNYGYTFGSGTRLTVV.

This sequence joins TRBV27 and TRBJ1-4; the D is unclear. Trimming took off 5 bases at V and 5 bases at J, with 18 bases between the two ends. The CDR3 runs to 16 residues. Germline V lookup: CDR1 MNHEY, CDR2 SMNVEV (reference sequence). The CDR3 nucleotides read TGTGCCAGCAGTCTTAGACTGGGGAGGCAGAATGAAAAACTGTTTTTT. Encoded protein: CASSLRLGRQNEKLFF.

The chain uses TRBV6-2 or TRBV6-3 and TRBJ1-5, with 8 positions matching TRBD1. V lost 4 bases and J lost 2; bases outside the gene matches: 10. The germline V gene encodes CDR1 MNHEY and CDR2 SVGEGT. This CDR3 contains 17 residues. The CDR3 here is CASSSSVLTGGNQPQHF. In nucleotides, the CDR3 is TGTGCCAGCAGTTCGAGTGTGTTGACAGGGGGCAATCAGCCCCAGCATTTT.

The count of this clone is one. The rearrangement joins TRBV18 to TRBJ2-7; D may be TRBD2 (6 bases). Trimming left V 2 bases short and J 4 bases short, with 12 bases between. CDR3 length: 14 amino acids. Germline CDR1 and CDR2: KGHSH and LQKENI. CDR3 bases: TGTGCCAGCTCACCAGGTGCGGGGAATTACGAGCAGTACTTC. Protein sequence: CASSPGAGNYEQYF.

The chain carries TRBV24-1 and TRBJ1-3, with 7 bases identical to TRBD1. The CDR3 has 14 residues. Germline CDR1 is KGHDR and CDR2 is SFDVKD. The V gene end was trimmed by 7 bases and the J gene end by 1 base; junction bases not matched to a gene: 3. The CDR3 is CATSQTGSGNTIYF. In nucleotides, the CDR3 is TGTGCCACCAGCCAGACAGGGTCTGGAAACACCATATATTTT.

This clone was detected once. The chain employs TRBV20-1 and TRBJ1-1; D is unclear. V was clipped by 3 bases and J by 0 bases, with 5 bases between them. CDR3 size: 12 residues. Germline V CDR1 and CDR2: DFQATT, SNEGSKA (reference sequence). CDR3 sequence: CSASTVNTEAFF. In DNA, the CDR3 is TGCAGTGCTAGTACAGTGAACACTGAAGCTTTCTTT.